The clone carrying this T cell receptor (beta chain) has a count of ten or more. Germline CDR1 reads SGHRS; CDR2 reads YFSETQ. This CDR3 comprises 12 residues. Trimming left V 9 bases short and J 1 base short, with 10 bases between. The sample originates from a study of T-cell reconstitution after alpha-beta-depleted transplantation in children. During its preparation, the TCRbeta library received unique molecular identifiers. MiXCR, applied by TCRdb to the PCR reads, yields one record per CDR3 protein. Counted here are about 540,000 distinct CDR3 sequences, 15% to 20% occurring once; the ten biggest clones make up less than 4%.

This chain connects TRBV5-1 to TRBJ1-2; no firm D call. The sequence came from a human donor who donated a stem cell graft to a child with acute lymphoblastic leukemia. The sequencing here drew on PBMCs from the stem cell graft donor, taken from the stem cell graft. CDR3 sequence reads: CATTTDNYGYTF. In DNA, the CDR3 is TGCGCCACCACGACGGATAACTATGGCTACACCTTC.